Listed here are 15 T cell receptor beta chains from one sample, sequenced in a study of cytomegalovirus exposure and HLA in healthy donors. The PCR had 60 Vbeta and 13 Jbeta primers. Libraries were prepared by immunoSEQ multiplex PCR; TCRdb keeps only in-frame clonotypes and omits some of them. The table has under 150,000 clones, 78% seen once. Sequencing was done on a sample of PBMCs. These receptors were taken from a woman aged 40 to 50 in good health and CMV-seronegative.

The V and J genes are TRBV5-1 and TRBJ2-1, with D possibly matching TRBD2 (5 bases). CDR1 and CDR2 (germline): SGHRS, YFSETQ. The CDR3 extends over 15 amino acids. The V gene lost 4 bases and the J gene lost 3 bases, with 14 bases spanning the gap. Written as DNA, the CDR3 is TGCGCCAGCAGCCAAGCGGCAAATGGCTACAATGAGCAGTTCTTC. It yields the protein CASSQAANGYNEQFF.

The rearrangement links TRBV4-3 to TRBJ1-5; tentatively, D is TRBD1 (6 bases). From germline, CDR1 is LGHNA and CDR2 YSLEER. This CDR3 has 15 amino acids. V dropped 0 bases and J dropped 6 bases, with 12 bases sitting between them. The DNA of the CDR3 is TGCGCCAGCAGCCAAGACTGGCAGGGGTTTCAGCCCCAGCATTTT. It yields the protein CASSQDWQGFQPQHF.

This clone was recorded once. The chain combines TRBV28 with TRBJ1-3; D gene ambiguous. Germline-derived CDR1 and CDR2 are MDHEN and SYDVKM. The CDR3 has 15 residues. Trimming took 5 bases from V and 1 from J, leaving 12 bases between them. The CDR3 nucleotides are TGTGCCAGCAGTGCCTCAACAGAGTCTGGAAACACCATATATTTT. Translated: CASSASTESGNTIYF.

V usage is TRBV10-2 and J usage is TRBJ2-3; a weak D match, TRBD2 (5 bases). Germline CDR1 is WSHSY and CDR2 is SAAADI. The CDR3 is made up of 14 amino acids. The V end was cut by 8 bases, the J end by 2 bases, with 14 bases between. For the CDR3, the DNA is TGCGCCAGCTCCCCATCGCGGGTCACAGATACGCAGTATTTT. Amino acid sequence: CASSPSRVTDTQYF.

This chain links TRBV9 with TRBJ2-3; D remains ambiguous. This CDR3 is 13 amino acids long. Trimming cost V 0 bases and J 0 bases, with 2 bases left between them. Germline V gives CDR1 SGDLS, CDR2 YYNGEE. CDR3 in DNA: TGTGCCAGCAGCGTAGCTAGCACAGATACGCAGTATTTT. As protein: CASSVASTDTQYF. Looking up the rest from reference TRBV9 and TRBJ2-3 gives the full variable domain: DSGVTQTPKHLITATGQRVTLRCSPRSGDLSVYWYQQSLDQGLQFLIQYYNGEERAKGNILERFSAQQFPDLHSELNLSSLELGDSALYFCASSVASTDTQYFGPGTRLTVL.

The rearrangement joins TRBV15 to TRBJ2-7; a possible D gene is TRBD1 (6 bases). Germline CDR1 and CDR2: LNHNV and YYDKDF (reference sequence). The length of the CDR3 is 15 residues. V gave up 0 bases and J gave up 6 bases, with 15 bases separating them. This CDR3 reads CATSRDRGFSGEQYF. CDR3 DNA: TGTGCCACCAGCAGAGATAGGGGGTTTTCTGGCGAGCAGTACTTC.

The chain has TRBV29-1 and TRBJ2-7; maybe TRBD2 (6 bases). V lost 5 bases to trimming and J lost 5 bases, with 10 bases between them. The CDR3 is 11 residues long. Germline V gene lookup returns CDR1 SQVTM and CDR2 ANQGSEA. CDR3 residues: CSVRDWDEQYF. Written as DNA, the CDR3 is TGCAGCGTTCGGGACTGGGACGAGCAGTACTTC.

As for this clone: The junction does not match germline at one end; this may be a read error. The CDR3 spells CSSSAPSASPGGYEQYF. The CDR3 DNA sequence: TGTTCCAGCAGCGCCCCCTCGGCGAGCCCCGGAGGGTACGAGCAGTACTTC. The rearrangement uses TRBV7-9 and TRBJ2-7; a possible D gene is TRBD2 (6 bases). Germline lookup yields CDR1 SEHNR and CDR2 FQNEAQ (reference sequence). This CDR3 contains 17 residues. Based on the CDR3 plus reference TRBV7-9 and TRBJ2-7, the full variable domain is DTGVSQNPRHKITKRGQNVTFRCDPISEHNRLYWYRQTLGQGPEFLTYFQNEAQLEKSRLLSDRFSAERPKGSFSTLEIQRTEQGDSAMYLCSSSAPSASPGGYEQYFGPGTRLTVT.

The genes are TRBV10-1 and TRBJ2-7; weak D call: TRBD1 (6 bases). This CDR3 spans 13 amino acids. V was trimmed by 10 bases and J by 0 bases, leaving 13 bases between them. Germline assignment: CDR1 WNHNN and CDR2 SYGVQD (reference sequence). CDR3 amino acids: CATAGASSYEQYF. The CDR3 nucleotides are TGCGCCACGGCAGGGGCGAGCTCCTACGAGCAGTACTTC.

Notes on this clone: Its ends do not fully match the called genes, so a read error is possible. This chain uses TRBV4-1 with TRBJ2-4; maybe TRBD2 (5 bases). CDR1 and CDR2 from the germline V gene are MGHRA and YSYEKL. The CDR3 loop spans 16 amino acids. For the CDR3, the DNA is TGCGCCAGCAGCCAAGCAACCGTTCTAGCCAAAAACAGTCAGTACTTC. It specifies CASSQATVLAKNSQYF.

This chain links TRBV28 with TRBJ1-2; a possible D gene is TRBD1 (6 bases). V shed 8 bases and J shed 2 bases, with 12 bases lying between them. This CDR3 has 13 residues. CDR1 and CDR2 from the germline V gene are MDHEN and SYDVKM. CDR3 in amino acids: CASHMDSNYGYTF. CDR3 sequence (DNA): TGTGCCAGCCACATGGACAGCAACTATGGCTACACCTTC.

A note on this clone: The germline gene is not matched at one end of the junction; a read error may be the cause. The rearrangement links TRBV7-9 to TRBJ1-3; unclear D gene. CDR3 length equals 15 residues. The germline V gene has CDR1 SEHNR and CDR2 FQNEAQ (reference sequence). CDR3 DNA: TGTTCCAGCATCTCGGGGAGTAGCTCTGGAAACACCATATATTTT. It translates to CSSISGSSSGNTIYF.

V usage is TRBV4-3 and J usage is TRBJ2-7, with TRBD2 matching over 7 bases. The CDR3 runs 16 residues. Germline V lookup: CDR1 LGHNA, CDR2 YSLEER. V dropped 1 base and J dropped 3; count of bases not matched to a gene: 9. CDR3 DNA: TGCGCCAGCAGCCAAGCGCTCTCACGGGGGGACTACGAGCAGTACTTC. It is translated as CASSQALSRGDYEQYF.

The rearrangement links TRBV29-1 to TRBJ1-1; 7 bases map to TRBD1. The CDR3 covers 12 residues. V shed 3 bases, J shed 4 bases, and the junction held 2 bases outside the gene matches. The germline V gene has CDR1 SQVTM and CDR2 ANQGSEA. CDR3 nucleotide sequence: TGCAGCGTTGACTCAGGGGGCACTGAAGCTTTCTTT. Protein product: CSVDSGGTEAFF.

The rearrangement links TRBV19 to TRBJ2-2; tentatively, D is TRBD1 (6 bases). Trimming took 8 bases from V and 6 from J, leaving 16 bases between them. Germline CDR1 reads LNHDA; CDR2 reads SQIVND (reference sequence). This CDR3 contains 14 residues. CDR3 nucleotide sequence: TGTGCCAGTCAACAGGGTTTGACGCCCGGGGAGCTGTTTTTT. This translates into CASQQGLTPGELFF.